This T cell receptor (beta chain) was recorded in a study of T cell repertoires in cytomegalovirus infection. Study-wide context: Based on public TCR beta signatures, there were indications of CMV infection and of a matching HLA type.

Remarks on this clonotype: The antigen remains undetermined.

This CDR3 contains 15 residues. The V gene end was trimmed by 4 bases and the J gene end by 4 bases; junction bases not matched to a gene: 3. Findings and limits, study-wide: In two of eight donors, the top clonotype was HLA-C-restricted CMV-specific. Identification of carriers of CMV plus the relevant HLA was performed using cumulative public TCR beta family frequency.

Each CDR3 protein is one row after TCRdb ran MiXCR on the reads. The sample carries under 150,000 distinct CDR3 sequences, 20% to 30% recorded once. V and J are TRBV12-3 or TRBV12-4 and TRBJ1-5; 11 nucleotides agree with TRBD1. The clonotype comes from a human donor in good health (CMV status not recorded). Some clones in this sample may be carry-over from other donors' samples. Sequencing was performed on PBMCs, sequenced either directly or after in vitro stimulation (not recorded which). Here the CDR3 reads CASSYGQGANQPQHF. For the CDR3, the DNA is TGTGCCAGCAGTTACGGACAGGGGGCGAATCAGCCCCAGCATTTT.